One TCR beta chain is described in this entry. What it binds is unknown. Trimming pared 2 bases from V and 6 bases from J, leaving 13 bases between. The CDR3 length is 14 residues. From germline, CDR1 is MNHEY and CDR2 SVGAGI. Naive CD8 cells lacked CD45RO, underwent positive selection for CCR7 and left out terminally differentiated effector memory CD45RA+ cells. This specimen belongs to a study of shared clonotypes between healthy human individuals. The data were produced by immunoSEQ multiplex PCR, yet TCRdb's version contains in-frame clones alone and is incomplete. The table lists about 2 million clones, approximately 94% of them singletons. Study-level findings and limits: For naive CD4 cells, 4% to 6% of clonotypes were shared across a few donors.

The chain uses TRBV6-5 and TRBJ1-2; D gene ambiguous. The receptor was isolated from a man between 18 and 35 years old in good health. Source material: naive CD8+ T cells sorted from blood. The CDR3 DNA reads as TGTGCCAGCAGTTACCTAGGAGGAGGGAATGGCTACACCTTC. Protein: CASSYLGGGNGYTF.